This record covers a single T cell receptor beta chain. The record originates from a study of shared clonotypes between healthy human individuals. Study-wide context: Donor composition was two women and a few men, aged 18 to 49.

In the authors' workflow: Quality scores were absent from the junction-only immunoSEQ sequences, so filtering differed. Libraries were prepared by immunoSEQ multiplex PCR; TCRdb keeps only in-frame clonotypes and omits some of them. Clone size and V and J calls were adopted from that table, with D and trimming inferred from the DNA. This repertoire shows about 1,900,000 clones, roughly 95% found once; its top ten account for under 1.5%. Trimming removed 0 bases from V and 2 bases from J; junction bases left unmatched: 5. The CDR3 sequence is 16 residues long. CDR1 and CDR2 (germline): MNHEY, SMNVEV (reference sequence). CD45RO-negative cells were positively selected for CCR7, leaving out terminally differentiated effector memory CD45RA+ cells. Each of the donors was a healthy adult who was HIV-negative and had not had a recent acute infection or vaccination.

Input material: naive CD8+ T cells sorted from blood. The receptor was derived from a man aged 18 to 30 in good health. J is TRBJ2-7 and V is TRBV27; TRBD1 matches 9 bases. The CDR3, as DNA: TGTGCCAGCAGTTTATCAGCGCGGACAGGGGCCTACGAGCAGTACTTC. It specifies CASSLSARTGAYEQYF.